This section outlines one T cell receptor beta chain sequence together with its context. Participants' own reports of clinical history determined their cohort assignment. TCRdb keeps only in-frame clones here, not all; method: immunoSEQ multiplex PCR. The sample has more than 300,000 clones; 88% are singletons. This CDR3 region has 11 residues. Trimming removed 5 bases from V and 12 bases from J, with 11 bases in between. The data belong to a study of blood T cell repertoires in COVID-19. Sequenced: PBMCs or T cells enriched from blood (not recorded which). V and J are TRBV12-3 or TRBV12-4 and TRBJ2-1, with D tentatively TRBD2 (6 bases). The clonotype originates from a woman under 30 who had recovered from COVID-19. The CDR3, as DNA: TGTGCCAGCAGTCTGCGGGACCTGCAGTTCTTC. Translated: CASSLRDLQFF.